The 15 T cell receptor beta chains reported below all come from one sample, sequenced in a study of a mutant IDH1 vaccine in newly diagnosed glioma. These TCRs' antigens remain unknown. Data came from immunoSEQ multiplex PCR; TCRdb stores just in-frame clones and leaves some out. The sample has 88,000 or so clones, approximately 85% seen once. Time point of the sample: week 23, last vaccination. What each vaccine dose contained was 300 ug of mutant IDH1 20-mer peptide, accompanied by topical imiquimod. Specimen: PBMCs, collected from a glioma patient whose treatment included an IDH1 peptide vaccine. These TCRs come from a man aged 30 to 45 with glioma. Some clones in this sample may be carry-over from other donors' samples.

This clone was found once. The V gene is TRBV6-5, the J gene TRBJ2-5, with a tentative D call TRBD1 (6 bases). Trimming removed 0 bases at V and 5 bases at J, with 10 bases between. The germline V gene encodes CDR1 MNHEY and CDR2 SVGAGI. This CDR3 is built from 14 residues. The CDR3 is CASSYSNRVETQYF. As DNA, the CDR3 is TGTGCCAGCAGTTACTCGAACAGGGTCGAGACCCAGTACTTC.

The CDR3 nucleotides read TGCAGTGCTAGAGGGACCGATGGCTACACCTTC. This translates into CSARGTDGYTF. The chain is built from TRBV20-1 and TRBJ1-2; no clear D gene. CDR1 is DFQATT, CDR2 SNEGSKA, per germline (reference sequence). This CDR3 is built from 11 residues. V lost 1 base and J 6 bases, leaving 6 bases between the germline ends.

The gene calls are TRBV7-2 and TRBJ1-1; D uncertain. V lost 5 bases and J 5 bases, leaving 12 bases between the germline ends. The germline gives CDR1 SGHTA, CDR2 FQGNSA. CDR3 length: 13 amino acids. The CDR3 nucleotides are TGTGCCAGCAGCGATGACATGTTTACTGAAGCTTTCTTT. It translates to CASSDDMFTEAFF.

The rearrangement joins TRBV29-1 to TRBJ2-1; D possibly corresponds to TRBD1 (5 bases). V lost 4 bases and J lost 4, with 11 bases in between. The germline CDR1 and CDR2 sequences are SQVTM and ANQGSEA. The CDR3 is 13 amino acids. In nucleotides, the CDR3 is TGCAGCGTTGCAGGGATGCATTACAATGAGCAGTTCTTC. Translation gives CSVAGMHYNEQFF.

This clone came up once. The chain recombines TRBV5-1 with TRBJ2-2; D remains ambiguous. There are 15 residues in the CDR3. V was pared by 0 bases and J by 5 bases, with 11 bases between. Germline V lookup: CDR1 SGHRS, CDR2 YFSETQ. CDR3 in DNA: TGCGCCAGCAGCTTGGAAGCAGGAATAACCGGGGAGCTGTTTTTT. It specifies CASSLEAGITGELFF.

As DNA, the CDR3 is TGTGCCAGCAGCCCAGCTGGGGGGAAGAACACTGAAGCTTTCTTT. Protein: CASSPAGGKNTEAFF. J is TRBJ1-1 and V is TRBV27, with D tentatively TRBD1 (5 bases). The CDR3 is 15 amino acids. Germline CDR1 is MNHEY and CDR2 is SMNVEV (reference sequence). V was trimmed by 6 bases and J by 1 base, leaving 15 bases between them.

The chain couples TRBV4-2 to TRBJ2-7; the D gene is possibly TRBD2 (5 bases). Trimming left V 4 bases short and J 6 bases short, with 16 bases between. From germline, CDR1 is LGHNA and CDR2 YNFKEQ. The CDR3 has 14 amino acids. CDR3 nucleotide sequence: TGTGCCAGCAGCCGTAATCGGGGAGAGAGCGAGCAGTACTTC. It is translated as CASSRNRGESEQYF.

The chain's CDR3 is CASSAPTGRNTEAFF. CDR3 DNA: TGTGCCAGCAGCGCCCCGACAGGCCGGAACACTGAAGCTTTCTTT. The rearrangement uses TRBV9 and TRBJ1-1, with a possible D match to TRBD1 (6 bases). CDR3 length: 15 residues. V gave up 3 bases and J gave up 1 base, with 13 bases separating them. CDR1 and CDR2 (germline): SGDLS, YYNGEE.

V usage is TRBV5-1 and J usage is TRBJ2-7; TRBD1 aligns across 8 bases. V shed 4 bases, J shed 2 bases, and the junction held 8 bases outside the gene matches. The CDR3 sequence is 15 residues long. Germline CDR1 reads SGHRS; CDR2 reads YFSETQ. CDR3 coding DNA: TGCGCCAGCAGCCCGGGGACAGGTCTTCCCTACGAGCAGTACTTC. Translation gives CASSPGTGLPYEQYF.

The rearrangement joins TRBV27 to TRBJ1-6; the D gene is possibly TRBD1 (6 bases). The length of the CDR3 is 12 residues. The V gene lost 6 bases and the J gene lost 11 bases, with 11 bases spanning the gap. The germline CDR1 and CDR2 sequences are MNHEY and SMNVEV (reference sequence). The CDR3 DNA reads TGTGCCAGCAGAACAGGGAATCCACCCCTCCACTTT. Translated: CASRTGNPPLHF.

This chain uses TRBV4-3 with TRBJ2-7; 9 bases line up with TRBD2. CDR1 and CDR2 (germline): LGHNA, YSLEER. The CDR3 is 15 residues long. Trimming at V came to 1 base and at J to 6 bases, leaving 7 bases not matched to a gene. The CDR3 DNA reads TGCGCCAGCAGCCAAGGGGCGGGAGGGCCTTTCGAGCAGTACTTC. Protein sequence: CASSQGAGGPFEQYF.

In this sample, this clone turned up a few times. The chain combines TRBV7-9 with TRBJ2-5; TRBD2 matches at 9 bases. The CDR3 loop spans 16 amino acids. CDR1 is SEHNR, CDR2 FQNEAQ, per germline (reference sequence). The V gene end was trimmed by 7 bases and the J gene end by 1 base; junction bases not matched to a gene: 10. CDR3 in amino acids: CASTLRGGPGQETQYF. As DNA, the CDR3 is TGTGCCAGCACCCTGCGGGGGGGGCCGGGCCAAGAGACCCAGTACTTC.

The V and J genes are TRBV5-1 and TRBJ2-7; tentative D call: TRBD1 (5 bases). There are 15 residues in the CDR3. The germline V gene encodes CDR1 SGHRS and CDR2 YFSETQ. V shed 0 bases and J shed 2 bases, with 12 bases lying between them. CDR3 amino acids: CASSLGSRQTYEQYF. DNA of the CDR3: TGCGCCAGCAGCTTGGGCTCGAGACAGACCTACGAGCAGTACTTC.

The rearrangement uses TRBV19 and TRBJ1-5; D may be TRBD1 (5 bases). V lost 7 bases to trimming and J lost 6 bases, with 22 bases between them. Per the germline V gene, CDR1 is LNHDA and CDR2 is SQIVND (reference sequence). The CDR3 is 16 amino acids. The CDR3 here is CASNQYRGEVGQPQHF. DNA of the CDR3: TGTGCCAGTAATCAATACCGGGGGGAAGTGGGTCAGCCCCAGCATTTT. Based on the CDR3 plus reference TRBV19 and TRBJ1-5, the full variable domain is DGGITQSPKYLFRKEGQNVTLSCEQNLNHDAMYWYRQDPGQGLRLIYYSQIVNDFQKGDIAEGYSVSREKKESFPLTVTSAQKNPTAFYLCASNQYRGEVGQPQHFGDGTRLSIL.

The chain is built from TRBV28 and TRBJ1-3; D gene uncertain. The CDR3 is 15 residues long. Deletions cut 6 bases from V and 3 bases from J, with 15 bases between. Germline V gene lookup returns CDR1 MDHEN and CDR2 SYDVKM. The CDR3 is CASSYALAGGNTIYF. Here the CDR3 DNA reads TGTGCCAGCAGCTACGCATTGGCAGGTGGAAACACCATATATTTT.